The entry that follows covers one T cell receptor (beta chain) sequence. Its ends do not fully match the called genes, so a read error is possible. Original processing notes: Reference gene primer amplification yielded estimated nucleated cell counts. Here immunoSEQ multiplex PCR was the method, and the copy in TCRdb shows in-frame clones only, minus some. That table supplies the V and J calls and clone size; D and trimming were determined from the DNA. The table shows 250,000 to 400,000 clones, with 85% to 90% occurring only once. These data originate in a study of blood T cell repertoires in COVID-19. Study-wide context: The United States, Italy and Spain provided the acute and convalescent COVID-19 samples. PBMCs, B-cell-depleted T cells, or T cells were the source of the cDNA or gDNA that made up the material.

CDR3 length equals 14 residues. Germline values: CDR1 SGDLS, CDR2 YYNGEE. V is TRBV9 and J is TRBJ2-1, with 7 positions matching TRBD1. This clonotype was sampled from a young woman with COVID-19, enrolled during active disease. What was sequenced was peripheral blood. The CDR3 loop reads CAGSAGGSYNEQFF. DNA for the CDR3: TGTGCCGGCAGCGCAGGGGGCTCCTACAATGAGCAGTTCTTC.